This T cell receptor beta chain was recovered during a study of PD-1 blockade in classical Hodgkin lymphoma. This sample's time point: cycle 4 day 1 (C4D1), after less than 7 weeks of nivolumab. Each of the patients experienced relapse following autologous stem cell transplantation, and their brentuximab vedotin exposure differed. Patients showed best responses of complete response, partial response or progressive disease. Per the germline V gene, CDR1 is MDHEN and CDR2 is SYDVKM. This CDR3 is 16 amino acids long. Trimming removed 4 bases from V and 2 bases from J, with 18 bases in between. The repertoire was sequenced with immunoSEQ multiplex PCR; TCRdb's copy has only in-frame clones and lacks some. The sample has about 49,000 clones; around 87% are singletons. Points on this clone: What it binds is not known.

Regarding the study as a whole: Patients newly diagnosed and complete responders had comparable baseline diversity. Nivolumab starters within 1 year of ASCT were excluded. CD4+ but not CD8+ TCR diversity rose significantly by C4D1.

Sequenced here: peripheral blood mononuclear cells (PBMCs), sampled before the fourth cycle of nivolumab. This chain joins TRBV28 and TRBJ2-7; either TRBD1 or TRBD2 may fit D (5 bases each). This receptor was identified in a human donor with classical Hodgkin lymphoma. The CDR3 here is CASSSPGPPTTYEQYF. CDR3 DNA: TGTGCCAGCAGTTCGCCGGGACCGCCGACCACCTACGAGCAGTACTTC.